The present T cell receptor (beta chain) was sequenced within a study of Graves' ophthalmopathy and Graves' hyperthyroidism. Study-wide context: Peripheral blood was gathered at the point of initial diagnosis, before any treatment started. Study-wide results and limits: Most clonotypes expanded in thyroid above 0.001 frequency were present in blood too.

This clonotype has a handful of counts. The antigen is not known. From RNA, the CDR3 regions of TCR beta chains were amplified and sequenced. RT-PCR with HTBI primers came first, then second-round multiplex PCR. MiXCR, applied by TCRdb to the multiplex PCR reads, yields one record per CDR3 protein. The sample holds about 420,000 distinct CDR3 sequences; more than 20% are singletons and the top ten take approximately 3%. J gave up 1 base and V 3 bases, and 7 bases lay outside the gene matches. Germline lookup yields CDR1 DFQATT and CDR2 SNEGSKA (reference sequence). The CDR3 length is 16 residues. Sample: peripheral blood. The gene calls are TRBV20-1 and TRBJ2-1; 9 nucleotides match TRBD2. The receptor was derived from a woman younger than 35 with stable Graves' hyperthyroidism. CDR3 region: CSARREREASYNEQFF. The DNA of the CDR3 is TGCAGTGCTAGGCGGGAGCGGGAGGCTTCCTACAATGAGCAGTTCTTC.